These T cell receptor beta chains were read from a single sample in a study of T cell repertoires in cytomegalovirus infection. TCRdb re-analysed the reads in MiXCR, keeping a single row per CDR3 protein. This table holds roughly 990,000 distinct CDR3 sequences, 25% to 40% found once. These receptors' targets are unknown. The sample was cultured CD8+ T cells from PBMCs, taken from culture after CMV antigen stimulation. All receptors derive from a human donor in good health (CMV status not recorded). Some clones in this sample may be carry-over from other donors' samples. CDR3s include the opening cysteine and the closing phenylalanine or tryptophan. D genes are given only for firm matches. Part of the rows lack a size; the others show once, few, many or a class for expanded clones.

V gene: TRBV29-1
J gene: TRBJ2-1
D gene: TRBD1
clone size: -
CDR3 DNA: TGCAGCGTTGCTAGACAGGGGGATTTCTACAATGAGCAGTTCTTC
CDR3 protein: CSVARQGDFYNEQFF

V gene: TRBV27
J gene: TRBJ1-6
D gene: -
clone size: few
CDR3 DNA: TGTGCCAGCAGTTTACAGGGGTGGAGAAATTCACCCCTCCACTTT
CDR3 protein: CASSLQGWRNSPLHF

V gene: TRBV6-2/TRBV6-3
J gene: TRBJ2-1
D gene: TRBD2
clone size: few
CDR3 DNA: TGTGCCAGCAGGTCCGGGGGGTCAAGCTCCTACAATGAGCAGTTCTTC
CDR3 protein: CASRSGGSSSYNEQFF

V gene: TRBV6-5
J gene: TRBJ2-3
D gene: TRBD2
clone size: few
CDR3 DNA: TGTGCCACCTTCGGGGGGGCAACAGATACGCAGTATTTT
CDR3 protein: CATFGGATDTQYF

V gene: TRBV7-9
J gene: TRBJ2-5
D gene: -
clone size: -
CDR3 DNA: TGTGCCAGCAGCTTAGGGCCAGCCGCGCCGGGCGAGGCGCGGTACTTC
CDR3 protein: CASSLGPAAPGEARYF

V gene: TRBV7-6
J gene: TRBJ1-5
D gene: TRBD1
clone size: -
CDR3 DNA: TGTGCCAGCAGCCCCGCGTCCGGGACAGGAGCCATTCAGCCCCAGCATTTT
CDR3 protein: CASSPASGTGAIQPQHF

V gene: TRBV12-3/TRBV12-4
J gene: TRBJ1-2
D gene: -
clone size: -
CDR3 DNA: TGTGCCAGCAGTTTTTTTGGGGGGGGGGATAACGGCTACACCTTC
CDR3 protein: CASSFFGGGDNGYTF

V gene: TRBV6-6
J gene: TRBJ2-7
D gene: TRBD2
clone size: few
CDR3 DNA: TGTGCCAGCAGTCCGCCCCCAGGAGCGGGGACCTACGAGCAGTACTTC
CDR3 protein: CASSPPPGAGTYEQYF

V gene: TRBV27
J gene: TRBJ2-2
D gene: -
clone size: -
CDR3 DNA: TGTGCCAGCAGTTTCACGGCAGGGGTATCCGGGGAGCTGTTTTTT
CDR3 protein: CASSFTAGVSGELFF

V gene: TRBV7-3
J gene: TRBJ1-1
D gene: TRBD1
clone size: once
CDR3 DNA: TGTGCCAGCAGCTGGGGACAGGGGAGCACTGAAGCTTTCTTT
CDR3 protein: CASSWGQGSTEAFF

V gene: TRBV27
J gene: TRBJ2-1
D gene: TRBD2
clone size: -
CDR3 DNA: TGTGCCAGCAGCTCCGGGACTAGCGGGGGCCAGAGCTCCTACAATGAGCAGTTCTTC
CDR3 protein: CASSSGTSGGQSSYNEQFF

V gene: TRBV12-3/TRBV12-4
J gene: TRBJ1-3
D gene: TRBD1
clone size: -
CDR3 DNA: TGTGCCAGCAGTCCCGCGGGACAGGTATATTTT
CDR3 protein: CASSPAGQVYF

V gene: TRBV19
J gene: TRBJ2-1
D gene: -
clone size: few
CDR3 DNA: TGTGCCAGTAGTATTGTGGGGGGGCGGGATGAGCAGTTCTTC
CDR3 protein: CASSIVGGRDEQFF

V gene: TRBV19
J gene: TRBJ1-5
D gene: -
clone size: -
CDR3 DNA: TGTGCCAGTAGTATTAGATTTGTCGGGGTCCCTCAGCCCCAGCATTTT
CDR3 protein: CASSIRFVGVPQPQHF

V gene: TRBV7-5
J gene: TRBJ1-4
D gene: -
clone size: -
CDR3 DNA: -
CDR3 protein: CISVSEARDRTNEKLFF